This TCR beta chain was documented in a study of early T cells in non-severe SARS-CoV-2 infection. Unique molecular identifier tags were affixed to discrete cDNA molecules. TCRdb re-analysed the 5' RACE reads in MiXCR, keeping a single row per CDR3 protein. The repertoire holds around 99,000 distinct CDR3 sequences, with around 10% as singletons. CDR3 length: 16 residues. Per germline, CDR1 SGHTS and CDR2 YDEGEE. V lost 4 bases to trimming and J lost 4 bases; unmatched junction nucleotides: 14. The chain uses TRBV5-8 and TRBJ2-7, with 7 positions matching TRBD1. This receptor was obtained from an adult who was a healthcare worker with PCR-confirmed SARS-CoV-2 infection or an uninfected control (not recorded which). Sequencing was performed on whole blood. CDR3 sequence: CASSLAGTELEYEQYF. As DNA, the CDR3 is TGTGCCAGCAGCCTGGCTGGGACAGAGTTGGAATACGAGCAGTACTTC.